Listed here is a single T cell receptor beta chain. The target antigen is unknown. Separate from the 666-subject first cohort, the roughly 120-subject validation cohort was the one that the donors belonged to. These data belong to a study of cytomegalovirus exposure and HLA in healthy donors. General study results and limits: Most TCR sequences proved rare, with some public TCRs found in many donors. The authors enumerated under 200 TCR beta chains as linked to cytomegalovirus.

Germline CDR1 reads MDHEN; CDR2 reads SYDVKM. Unmatched junction bases numbered 3, after V lost 2 bases and J lost 2 bases. The CDR3 runs 14 residues. Assay used: immunoSEQ multiplex PCR; TCRdb lists only in-frame clones, some missing. Seen here are roughly 240,000 clones, 87% observed once, and the top ten hold roughly 2.5%. This clonotype originated in a man aged 18 to 29 in good health and CMV-seronegative. The source material was PBMCs. The chain joins TRBV28 to TRBJ2-7, with 7 bases aligning to TRBD1. CDR3 loop: CASSLLTGAYEQYF. Written as DNA, the CDR3 is TGTGCCAGCAGTTTACTCACAGGGGCCTACGAGCAGTACTTC. Drawing the rest from reference TRBV28 and TRBJ2-7, the complete variable domain is DVKVTQSSRYLVKRTGEKVFLECVQDMDHENMFWYRQDPGLGLRLIYFSYDVKMKEKGDIPEGYSVSREKKERFSLILESASTNQTSMYLCASSLLTGAYEQYFGPGTRLTVT.